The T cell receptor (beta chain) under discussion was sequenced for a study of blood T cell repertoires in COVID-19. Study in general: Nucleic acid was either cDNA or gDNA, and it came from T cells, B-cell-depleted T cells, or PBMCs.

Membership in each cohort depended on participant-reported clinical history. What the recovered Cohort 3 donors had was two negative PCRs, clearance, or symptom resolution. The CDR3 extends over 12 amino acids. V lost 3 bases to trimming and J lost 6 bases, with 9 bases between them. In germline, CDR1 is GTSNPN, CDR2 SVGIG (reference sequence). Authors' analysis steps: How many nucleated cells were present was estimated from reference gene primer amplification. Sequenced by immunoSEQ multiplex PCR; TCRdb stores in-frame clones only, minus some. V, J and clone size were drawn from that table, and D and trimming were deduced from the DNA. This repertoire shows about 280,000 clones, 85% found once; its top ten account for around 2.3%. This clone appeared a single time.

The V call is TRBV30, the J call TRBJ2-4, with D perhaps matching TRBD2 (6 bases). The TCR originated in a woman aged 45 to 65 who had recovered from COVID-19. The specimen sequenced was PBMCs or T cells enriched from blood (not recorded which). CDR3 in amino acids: CAWSRGLNIQYF. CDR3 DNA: TGTGCCTGGAGCCGGGGGTTAAACATTCAGTACTTC.